This T cell receptor (beta chain) came from a study of cytomegalovirus exposure and HLA in healthy donors. PCR used 60 Vbeta primers and 13 Jbeta primers. TCRdb keeps only in-frame clones here, not all; method: immunoSEQ multiplex PCR. The table has more than 75,000 clones, around 76% seen once; the top ten hold roughly 6.2%. The receptor's source is a woman in her forties or fifties in good health and CMV-seropositive. The sequenced sample consisted of PBMCs.

CDR3: CATSRDSSDYEQYF. For the CDR3, the DNA is TGTGCCACCAGCAGAGATTCCTCAGACTACGAGCAGTACTTC. The J gene is TRBJ2-7, the V gene TRBV15; D gene uncertain. Trimming removed 0 bases from V and 3 bases from J, with 9 bases in between. CDR3 size: 14 residues. The V gene's germline CDR1 is LNHNV and CDR2 YYDKDF (reference sequence).